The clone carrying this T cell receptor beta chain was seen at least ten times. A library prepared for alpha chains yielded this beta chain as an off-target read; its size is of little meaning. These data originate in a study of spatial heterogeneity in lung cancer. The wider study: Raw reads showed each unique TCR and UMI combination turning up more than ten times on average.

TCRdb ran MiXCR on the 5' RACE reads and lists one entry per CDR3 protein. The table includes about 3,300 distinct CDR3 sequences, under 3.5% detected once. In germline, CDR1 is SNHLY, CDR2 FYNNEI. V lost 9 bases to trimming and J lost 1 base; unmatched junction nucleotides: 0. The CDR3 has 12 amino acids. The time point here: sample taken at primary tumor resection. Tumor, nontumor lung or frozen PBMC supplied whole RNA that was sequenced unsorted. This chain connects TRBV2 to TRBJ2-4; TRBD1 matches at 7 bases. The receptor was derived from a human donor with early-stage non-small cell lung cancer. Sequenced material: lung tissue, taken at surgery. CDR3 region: CARTGAKNIQYF. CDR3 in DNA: TGTGCCAGGACAGGGGCCAAAAACATTCAGTACTTC.